A selection of T cell receptor beta chains follows, all from one sample in a study of blood T cell repertoires in COVID-19. Assay used: immunoSEQ multiplex PCR; TCRdb lists only in-frame clones, some missing. Of over 90,000 clones in the sample, approximately 84% are singletons; the top ten hold 10% to 15%. Sequencing input: peripheral blood. Every receptor here comes from a human donor in a cohort sampled during active or convalescent COVID-19. The CDR3 runs from the conserved cysteine through the conserved F or W. D genes are given only for firm matches. Clone size is not always given. Where it is, it says once, few, many or a class for expanded clones.

abundance	v_gene	j_gene	d_gene	CDR3nt	CDR3aa
NA	TRBV5-6	TRBJ2-7	TRBD1	TGTGCCAGCCAGGACAGGGCTGGTTACGAGCAGTACTTC	CASQDRAGYEQYF
NA	TRBV29-1	TRBJ1-1	NA	TGCAGCGGTGCACTCTCTGGTGAAGCTTTCTTT	CSGALSGEAFF
few	TRBV5-1	TRBJ1-2	TRBD1	TGCGCCAGCAGCCCGGGACAGGGGGCGGAGGGCTACACCTTC	CASSPGQGAEGYTF
NA	TRBV6-5	TRBJ1-5	TRBD1	TGTGCCAGCAGCCGGGACAGGGGTCAATCAGGGCCCCAGCATTTT	CASSRDRGQSGPQHF
few	TRBV7-2	TRBJ1-2	NA	TGTGCCAGCAGCTTAGTTCCAGGGATAGTACTTGGTGGCTACACCTTC	CASSLVPGIVLGGYTF
NA	TRBV19	TRBJ1-1	TRBD1	TGTGCCAGTAGTATCAGATCCCGACAGGGGCCCTTGAACACTGAAGCTTTCTTT	CASSIRSRQGPLNTEAFF
NA	TRBV9	TRBJ1-2	TRBD1	TGTGCCAGCAGCCTTAGAGGACAGGGGAACTATGGCTACACCTTC	CASSLRGQGNYGYTF
few	TRBV5-4	TRBJ2-5	TRBD2	TGTGCCAGCAGCCAACGGACTAGCGGGTTCGAGACCCAGTACTTC	CASSQRTSGFETQYF
NA	TRBV6-1	TRBJ1-6	NA	TGTGCCAGCAGTGAAGATATGGGGAGGAGCTCCTATAATTCACCCCTCCACTTT	CASSEDMGRSSYNSPLHF
NA	TRBV7-9	TRBJ1-1	NA	TGTGCCAGCAGCTTATCTGGAGCGAACACTGAAGCTTTCTTT	CASSLSGANTEAFF
NA	TRBV11-2	TRBJ2-3	NA	TGTGCCACCCAACCCGAGTACTGGGATACGCAGTATTTT	CATQPEYWDTQYF
NA	TRBV4-1	TRBJ2-1	TRBD1	TGCGCCAGCAGCCGCGGCCTGGACAGGGGATTTAATGAGCAGTTCTTC	CASSRGLDRGFNEQFF
once	TRBV19	TRBJ1-1	TRBD1	TGTGCCAGTAGCCAATATCGGGACAGTCGGAACACTGAAGCTTTCTTT	CASSQYRDSRNTEAFF
NA	TRBV19	TRBJ2-6	NA	TGTGCCAGTAGTATAAACGGGGTGCCTGGGGCCAACGTCCTGACTTTC	CASSINGVPGANVLTF
NA	TRBV4-2	TRBJ2-7	NA	TGTGCCAGCAGCCTAGTCAGTGGACGGGACTACGAGCAGTACTTC	CASSLVSGRDYEQYF
NA	TRBV6-5	TRBJ1-1	TRBD1	TGTGCCCACAGGGGGCTGAGAAACACTGAAGCTTTCTTT	CAHRGLRNTEAFF
NA	TRBV28	TRBJ2-2	NA	TGTGCCAGCAAGACACCTCACGGGGAGCTGTTTTTT	CASKTPHGELFF
NA	TRBV14	TRBJ1-2	NA	TGTGCCAGCAGCCAAGATAGAAGGGCGGGGTATGGCTACACCTTC	CASSQDRRAGYGYTF
NA	TRBV5-1	TRBJ2-2	NA	TGCGCCAGCAGCACGCACCCAGTTGCGGGTTTAAACACCGGGGAGCTGTTTTTT	CASSTHPVAGLNTGELFF
NA	TRBV5-1	TRBJ1-6	TRBD1	TGCGCCAGCAGCTTGGGACAGGGCTCCTATAATTCACCCCTCCACTTT	CASSLGQGSYNSPLHF
NA	TRBV4-1	TRBJ2-2	TRBD1	TGCGCCAGCAGCCAGGTCGGACAGGGGGGCACCGGGGAGCTGTTTTTT	CASSQVGQGGTGELFF
NA	TRBV25-1	TRBJ1-1	TRBD1	TGTGCCAGCAGTTTCCATTCAGGGGGCAGAACTGAAGCTTTCTTT	CASSFHSGGRTEAFF
NA	TRBV29-1	TRBJ1-5	NA	TGCAGCGTGAGAGAAGGCAATCAGCCCCAGCATTTT	CSVREGNQPQHF
NA	TRBV19	TRBJ1-2	NA	TGTGCCAGTAGTGCAGGGGTGGATAACTATGGCTACACCTTC	CASSAGVDNYGYTF
NA	TRBV16	TRBJ1-4	NA	TGTGCCAGCAGAGAGACAGGATCAACTAATGAAAAACTGTTTTTT	CASRETGSTNEKLFF
NA	TRBV9	TRBJ2-7	NA	TGTGCCAGCAGCGTTACAGCGGCACCCTACGAGCAGTACTTC	CASSVTAAPYEQYF
NA	TRBV2	TRBJ1-2	NA	TGTGCCAGCAGTGAAGGACTAGGGGGAGGGACCAACTATGGCTACACCTTC	CASSEGLGGGTNYGYTF
once	TRBV7-3	TRBJ2-2	NA	TGTGCCAGCAGCTTAAACCCCATGGGGGTGGGGGGCACCGGGGAGCTGTTTTTT	CASSLNPMGVGGTGELFF